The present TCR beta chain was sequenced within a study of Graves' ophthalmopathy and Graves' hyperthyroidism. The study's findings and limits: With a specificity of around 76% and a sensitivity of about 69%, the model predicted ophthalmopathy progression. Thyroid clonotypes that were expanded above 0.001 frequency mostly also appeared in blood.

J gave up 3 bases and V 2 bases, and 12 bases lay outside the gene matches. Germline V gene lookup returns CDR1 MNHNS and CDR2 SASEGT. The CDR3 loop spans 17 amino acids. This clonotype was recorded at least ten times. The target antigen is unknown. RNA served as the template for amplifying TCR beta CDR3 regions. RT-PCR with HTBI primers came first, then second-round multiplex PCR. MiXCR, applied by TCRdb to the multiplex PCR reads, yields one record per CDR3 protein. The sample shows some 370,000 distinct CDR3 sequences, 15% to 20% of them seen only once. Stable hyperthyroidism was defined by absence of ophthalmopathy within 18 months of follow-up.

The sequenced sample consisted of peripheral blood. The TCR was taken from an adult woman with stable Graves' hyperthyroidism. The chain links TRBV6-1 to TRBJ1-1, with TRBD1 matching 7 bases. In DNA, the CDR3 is TGTGCCAGCAGTGAACCAACGACAGGGTCTGAAGACACTGAAGCTTTCTTT. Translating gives CASSEPTTGSEDTEAFF.